This entry lists 15 T cell receptor beta chains sequenced from one sample in a study of human T cells and chemical hapten exposure. Time point here: pre-sensitization, week 0. Treatment specified: therapeutic diphenylcyclopropenone sensitization with weekly scalp DPC. TCRdb reanalysed the RACE reads using MiXCR and keeps one entry per CDR3 protein. The data contain around 350,000 distinct CDR3 sequences, approximately 5% of them singletons. This specimen was whole blood, taken in connection with sensitization to the hapten diphenylcyclopropenone (DPC). All receptors come from a woman younger than 30 with alopecia areata. Some clones in this sample may be carry-over from other donors' samples.

This clonotype has just a few counts. In nucleotides, the CDR3 is TGTGCCAGCAGTGAAGCGACAGGGGTCACCTACGAGCAGTACTTC. It codes for CASSEATGVTYEQYF. V usage is TRBV6-1 and J usage is TRBJ2-7; 8 bases align to TRBD1. This CDR3 contains 15 residues. The V and J ends lost 0 bases and 2 bases, in that order; junction bases with no gene match: 3. Germline CDR1 reads MNHNS; CDR2 reads SASEGT.

This clonotype was seen a handful of times. The V gene is TRBV10-2, the J gene TRBJ1-5; tentatively, D is TRBD1 (5 bases). The V end was cut by 6 bases, the J end by 0 bases, with 18 bases between. Per germline, CDR1 WSHSY and CDR2 SAAADI. This CDR3 comprises 17 residues. The DNA for the CDR3 is TGCGCCAGCAGGCGGAGGGGCGGTGAAAGTAGCAATCAGCCCCAGCATTTT. As protein: CASRRRGGESSNQPQHF.

This clonotype was counted at least ten times. The rearrangement joins TRBV9 to TRBJ2-5; 7 bases agree with TRBD2. The CDR3 spans 14 residues. V trimming: 4 bases; J trimming: 6 bases; junction bases outside the gene matches: 9. Per the germline V gene, CDR1 is SGDLS and CDR2 is YYNGEE. In nucleotides, the CDR3 is TGTGCCAGCAGCCCCCCCAGCGGGGAAAAGACCCAGTACTTC. It specifies CASSPPSGEKTQYF.

There are a few counts of this clonotype. This rearrangement joins TRBV6-1 to TRBJ2-3; TRBD1 aligns across 10 bases. Looked up from germline, CDR1 is MNHNS and CDR2 is SASEGT. V lost 3 bases and J lost 2; bases outside the gene matches: 8. The CDR3 sequence is 17 residues long. The CDR3 here is CASSETGGSIFTDTQYF. In DNA form, the CDR3 reads TGTGCCAGCAGTGAGACAGGGGGCTCCATATTCACAGATACGCAGTATTTT.

The CDR3 here is CASTVAGVYEQYF. For the CDR3, the DNA is TGTGCCAGCACCGTAGCGGGGGTCTACGAGCAGTACTTC. This rearrangement joins TRBV2 to TRBJ2-7; 9 nucleotides agree with TRBD2. The length of the CDR3 is 13 residues. Per the germline V gene, CDR1 is SNHLY and CDR2 is FYNNEI. V gave up 7 bases and J gave up 3 bases; unmatched junction bases: 4.

The chain links TRBV20-1 to TRBJ2-5; D possibly corresponds to TRBD2 (6 bases). This CDR3 spans 14 amino acids. Trimming left V 0 bases short and J 1 base short, with 9 bases between. Germline lookup yields CDR1 DFQATT and CDR2 SNEGSKA (reference sequence). CDR3: CSARDLGSQETQYF. CDR3 DNA sequence: TGCAGTGCTAGAGATCTCGGGAGCCAAGAGACCCAGTACTTC.

This clonotype came up many times. The gene calls are TRBV7-9 and TRBJ1-1; D call uncertain. V was shortened by 1 base and J by 8 bases, with 11 bases between the two germline ends. The length of the CDR3 is 13 residues. The germline CDR1 and CDR2 sequences are SEHNR and FQNEAQ (reference sequence). CDR3 residues: CASSLVSTVEAFF. The DNA of the CDR3 is TGTGCCAGCAGCTTAGTTAGCACAGTAGAAGCTTTCTTT.

The chain recombines TRBV28 with TRBJ2-3; D gene unclear. The V gene's germline CDR1 is MDHEN and CDR2 SYDVKM. The V end lost 7 bases, the J end lost 6 bases, and 11 bases lay between the germline ends. The CDR3 is made up of 12 amino acids. CDR3 nucleotides: TGTGCCAGCAACCACCAGCCCGATACGCAGTATTTT. This gives the protein CASNHQPDTQYF.

The J gene is TRBJ2-7, the V gene TRBV6-5; no clear D gene. In germline, CDR1 is MNHEY, CDR2 SVGAGI. The V and J ends lost 8 bases and 7 bases respectively, with 24 bases between them. The CDR3 is 15 residues long. The CDR3 reads CASGPSGVAYEEQYF. CDR3 sequence (DNA): TGTGCCAGCGGACCAAGTGGCGTAGCCTACGAGGAGCAGTACTTC.

This clonotype was seen a few times. The chain links TRBV6-5 to TRBJ2-3; D may be TRBD1 or TRBD2 (5 bases each). Trimming pared 0 bases from V and 4 bases from J, leaving 11 bases between. The CDR3 totals 15 residues. Germline V lookup: CDR1 MNHEY, CDR2 SVGAGI. CDR3 DNA: TGTGCCAGCAGTTACTCAGCAGGGAGAGCAGATACGCAGTATTTT. It yields the protein CASSYSAGRADTQYF.

This clonotype has just a few counts. J is TRBJ1-1 and V is TRBV12-3 or TRBV12-4; 9 bases are shared with TRBD1. This CDR3 comprises 15 residues. Unmatched junction bases numbered 6, after V lost 5 bases and J lost 2 bases. This chain's CDR3 is CASSPRQGGNTEAFF. The CDR3 DNA reads as TGTGCCAGCAGTCCCCGACAGGGGGGCAACACTGAAGCTTTCTTT.

This clonotype was seen repeatedly, ten times or more. The chain is built from TRBV15 and TRBJ1-2; D remains unclear. CDR3 length: 13 residues. Trimming took 0 bases from V and 2 from J, leaving 4 bases between them. Germline V CDR1 and CDR2: LNHNV, YYDKDF (reference sequence). The CDR3 spells CATSRDRNYGYTF. CDR3 in DNA: TGTGCCACCAGCAGAGATCGAAACTATGGCTACACCTTC.

This clonotype was seen a handful of times. J is TRBJ2-7 and V is TRBV7-2; TRBD1 matches 8 bases. CDR1 SGHTA and CDR2 FQGNSA come from the germline V gene. The CDR3 is 14 amino acids. Trimming took 5 bases from V and 5 from J; bases not matched to a gene: 8. The CDR3 spells CASSPDRESHEQYF. DNA of the CDR3: TGTGCCAGCAGCCCGGACAGGGAATCCCACGAGCAGTACTTC.

This clonotype was seen ten or more times. This chain joins TRBV4-3 and TRBJ1-1, with D tentatively TRBD1 (6 bases). This CDR3 has 15 residues. Germline V gene lookup returns CDR1 LGHNA and CDR2 YSLEER. V was pared by 0 bases and J by 1 base, with 9 bases between. CDR3 nucleotide sequence: TGCGCCAGCAGCCAAGATTGGACAGAGAACACTGAAGCTTTCTTT. Amino acids: CASSQDWTENTEAFF.

This clonotype was observed a few times. V is TRBV20-1 and J is TRBJ2-2; the D gene is possibly TRBD1 (5 bases). Germline V lookup: CDR1 DFQATT, CDR2 SNEGSKA (reference sequence). This CDR3 comprises 15 residues. The V end was cut by 6 bases, the J end by 4 bases, with 18 bases between. This CDR3 is CSARPRQFSTGELFF. CDR3 nucleotide sequence: TGCAGTGCCCGACCCAGACAGTTTTCCACCGGGGAGCTGTTTTTT.